This note documents a single T cell receptor beta chain sequence. With 6 bases removed from V and 5 bases from J, the gap between germline ends came to 13 bases. Per germline, CDR1 MNHEY and CDR2 SVGEGT. This CDR3 has 13 residues. TCRdb independently ran MiXCR on the RT-PCR reads; one entry per CDR3 protein. The sample shows more than 600,000 distinct CDR3 sequences, 11% to 15% of them seen only once. Sequencing was done on a sample of memory CD4+ T cells from blood. The rearrangement links TRBV6-2 or TRBV6-3 to TRBJ1-1; D perhaps matches TRBD1 (6 bases). This sequence was found in a female donor in good health, serving as a healthy control. The CDR3 nucleotides are TGTGCCAGCAGGTATTACAGGGAGACTGAAGCTTTCTTT. Residues: CASRYYRETEAFF.